Below, 20 T cell receptor beta chains from the same sample are listed, as sequenced in a study of T cells in Graves' hyperthyroidism and ophthalmopathy. TCR beta CDR3 sequences were amplified from RNA transcripts. HTBI primers were used for first-round RT-PCR of the TCR CDR3. A single record per CDR3 protein comes from TCRdb applying MiXCR to the multiplex PCR reads. The sample shows about 360,000 distinct CDR3 sequences, roughly 13% of them seen only once. Sequenced: blood. These TCRs come from a woman under 30 with Graves' hyperthyroidism.

This clonotype came up many times. V usage is TRBV18 and J usage is TRBJ1-5; D is ambiguous. The CDR3 is 14 amino acids. V dropped 3 bases and J dropped 3 bases, with 9 bases sitting between them. Germline V lookup: CDR1 KGHSH, CDR2 LQKENI. CDR3 bases: TGTGCCAGCTCACCTGGACCGGACAATCAGCCCCAGCATTTT. This gives the protein CASSPGPDNQPQHF.

In its sample, this clonotype was seen many times. V and J are TRBV18 and TRBJ2-3; D remains ambiguous. CDR3 length equals 13 residues. Between the trimmed V and J ends, which lost 1 base and 4 bases, there was a span of 6 bases. From germline, CDR1 is KGHSH and CDR2 LQKENI. The CDR3 loop reads CASSPRRADTQYF. The CDR3 region has the DNA TGTGCCAGCTCACCACGTAGGGCAGATACGCAGTATTTT.

This clonotype has at least ten counts. The genes are TRBV20-1 and TRBJ2-7; D remains unclear. The germline gives CDR1 DFQATT, CDR2 SNEGSKA (reference sequence). This CDR3 region has 14 residues. The V and J ends lost 2 bases and 2 bases respectively, with 13 bases between them. CDR3 in amino acids: CSARQRTAPYEQYF. CDR3 bases: TGCAGTGCTAGACAAAGGACGGCCCCCTACGAGCAGTACTTC.

In its sample, this clonotype was seen many times. The rearrangement uses TRBV13 and TRBJ2-1, with 8 bases matching TRBD2. The CDR3 is 17 amino acids. Germline-derived CDR1 and CDR2 are PRHDT and FYEKMQ (reference sequence). The V and J ends lost 5 bases and 3 bases, in that order; junction bases with no gene match: 12. CDR3 nucleotides: TGTGCCAGCAGCCCCCCCCCACTAGCGGTGAGCTACAATGAGCAGTTCTTC. Translation: CASSPPPLAVSYNEQFF.

The chain combines TRBV7-2 with TRBJ2-3; TRBD2 matches at 9 bases. CDR1 SGHTA and CDR2 FQGNSA come from the germline V gene. The CDR3 has 15 amino acids. With 5 bases clipped from V and 5 bases from J, the junction kept 8 bases outside the gene matches. CDR3 DNA sequence: TGTGCCAGCAGCGCCGGGCTAGCGGGATTAGATACGCAGTATTTT. It encodes CASSAGLAGLDTQYF.

This clonotype was recorded many times. The chain uses TRBV12-3 or TRBV12-4 and TRBJ2-2; no firm D call. The ends were cut back, 6 bases at V and 6 bases at J, with 11 bases in the middle. The CDR3 loop spans 13 amino acids. As DNA, the CDR3 is TGTGCCAGCAGGTTCTTAGAATCCGGGGAGCTGTTTTTT. This codes for CASRFLESGELFF.

This clonotype was seen at least ten times. The CDR3 reads CASSQDLGSGEYGYTF. CDR3 coding DNA: TGTGCCAGCAGCCAAGATCTAGGGTCAGGGGAGTATGGCTACACCTTC. The genes are TRBV3-1 and TRBJ1-2; a possible D gene is TRBD1 (6 bases). Looked up from germline, CDR1 is LGHDT and CDR2 is YNNKEL (reference sequence). V lost 0 bases, J lost 5 bases, and 16 bases lay in between. This CDR3 has 16 residues.

Many counts were recorded for this clonotype. DNA for the CDR3: TGTGCCAGCAGGCCAGAGGGACTAGCGGGGAGAAAGACCCAGTACTTC. Translation: CASRPEGLAGRKTQYF. The rearrangement links TRBV2 to TRBJ2-5; the match to TRBD2 covers 13 bases. Germline V lookup: CDR1 SNHLY, CDR2 FYNNEI. The CDR3 contains 16 residues. Losses at the gene ends were 6 bases for V and 6 bases for J; bases not matched to a gene: 10.

Details on this clonotype: A much bigger clone sits one base away, suggesting this may be a read error. The genes are TRBV3-1 and TRBJ2-1; 9 nucleotides agree with TRBD1. Germline V gene sequence: CDR1 LGHDT, CDR2 YNNKEL (reference sequence). After removal of 4 bases from V and 8 bases from J, the junction contained 9 bases not matched to a gene. The CDR3 is made up of 15 amino acids. The CDR3 bases are TGTGCCAGCAGCCTTGGGACAGGGACGGTAGATGAGCAGTTCTTC. Its protein is CASSLGTGTVDEQFF.

This clonotype was observed many times. The CDR3 reads CASSKEVTPHYGYTF. The CDR3 DNA sequence: TGTGCCAGCAGTAAAGAGGTGACACCCCACTATGGCTACACCTTC. The genes are TRBV28 and TRBJ1-2, with D uncertain. V shed 5 bases and J shed 3 bases, with 16 bases lying between them. The CDR3 runs to 15 residues. Germline CDR1 reads MDHEN; CDR2 reads SYDVKM.

With respect to this clonotype: An end of the junction does not agree with germline; a read error may underlie this. V is TRBV5-6 and J is TRBJ1-1, with D perhaps matching TRBD1 (5 bases). Germline assignment: CDR1 SGHDT and CDR2 YYEEEE. This CDR3 contains 16 residues. CDR3 nucleotide sequence: TGTGCCAGCATTGGGCGATGGGGGGGAGAAAACATTGAAGCTTTCTTT. This translates into CASIGRWGGENIEAFF.

For this clonotype: A much larger clone sits a single nucleotide away, making a read error possible. The J gene is TRBJ2-1, the V gene TRBV11-2, with TRBD2 matching over 8 bases. With V trimmed by 6 bases and J by 9 bases, 7 bases remained unmatched. This CDR3 is 13 amino acids long. CDR1 and CDR2 (germline): SGHAT, FQNNGV. The CDR3 coding sequence is TGTGCCAGCAGTTTTAGCGGGGCAGGTGAGCAGTTCTTC. Its translation: CASSFSGAGEQFF.

This rearrangement joins TRBV9 to TRBJ1-2; D is unresolved. Germline V gives CDR1 SGDLS, CDR2 YYNGEE. The CDR3 runs to 16 residues. V dropped 3 bases and J dropped 5 bases, with 20 bases sitting between them. In nucleotides, the CDR3 is TGTGCCAGCAGCGGGCCCCGGGAACACCAAGGGTATGGCTACACCTTC. This sequence encodes CASSGPREHQGYGYTF.

This clonotype has ten or more counts. The chain couples TRBV2 to TRBJ2-1; perhaps D is TRBD1 or TRBD2 (5 bases each). This CDR3 region has 15 residues. Germline loops: CDR1 SNHLY, CDR2 FYNNEI. Trimming took off 3 bases at V and 5 bases at J, with 14 bases between the two ends. The CDR3 region has the DNA TGTGCCAGCAGTGAGGCCGGGACGTGGAACAATGAGCAGTTCTTC. This codes for CASSEAGTWNNEQFF. Together with reference TRBV2 and TRBJ2-1, the CDR3 gives the full variable domain: EPEVTQTPSHQVTQMGQEVILRCVPISNHLYFYWYRQILGQKVEFLVSFYNNEISEKSEIFDDQFSVERPDGSNFTLKIRSTKLEDSAMYFCASSEAGTWNNEQFFGPGTRLTVL.

This clonotype was found many times. The gene calls are TRBV6-1 and TRBJ2-1, with TRBD1 as a possible D gene (6 bases). V lost 2 bases and J lost 0, with 8 bases in between. The length of the CDR3 is 15 residues. In germline, CDR1 is MNHNS, CDR2 SASEGT. In nucleotides, the CDR3 is TGTGCCAGCAGTGAAAGGGGGAGCTCCTACAATGAGCAGTTCTTC. It encodes CASSERGSSYNEQFF.

At least ten counts were recorded for this clonotype. The CDR3 DNA sequence: TGTGCCAGCAGTTTTGTATTAGCGGGAGGGTACAATGAGCAGTTCTTC. It specifies CASSFVLAGGYNEQFF. The rearrangement uses TRBV28 and TRBJ2-1; 11 nucleotides line up with TRBD2. The CDR3 contains 16 residues. After removal of 3 bases from V and 4 bases from J, the junction contained 5 bases not matched to a gene. CDR1 and CDR2 (germline): MDHEN, SYDVKM.

The table lists this clonotype with many counts. The chain recombines TRBV27 with TRBJ1-2, with TRBD1 identical over 9 bases. CDR1 is MNHEY, CDR2 SMNVEV, per germline (reference sequence). With V trimmed by 4 bases and J by 5 bases, 8 bases remained unmatched. This CDR3 has 15 amino acids. The CDR3 DNA follows: TGTGCCAGCAGTTCCTGGACAGGGGCATCTTATGGCTACACCTTC. It encodes CASSSWTGASYGYTF.

This clonotype was recorded many times. V gene TRBV30 combines with J gene TRBJ1-5; D perhaps matches TRBD1 (6 bases). The V and J ends lost 3 bases and 3 bases respectively, with 9 bases between them. From germline, CDR1 is GTSNPN and CDR2 SVGIG (reference sequence). The CDR3 runs 13 residues. The CDR3 bases are TGTGCCTGGAGACAGGGATACAATCAGCCCCAGCATTTT. It encodes CAWRQGYNQPQHF.

Ten or more counts support this clonotype. The chain combines TRBV20-1 with TRBJ1-5; weak D call: TRBD1 (5 bases). This CDR3 is built from 14 residues. Trimming left V 0 bases short and J 9 bases short, with 15 bases between. CDR1 and CDR2 (germline): DFQATT, SNEGSKA (reference sequence). The CDR3 region is CSARDPRGRLPQHF. The CDR3, as DNA: TGCAGTGCTAGAGATCCGAGGGGAAGGCTGCCCCAGCATTTT.

In this sample, this clonotype turned up many times. The chain has TRBV6-2 or TRBV6-3 and TRBJ1-2, with D possibly being TRBD1 (5 bases). CDR1 and CDR2 (germline): MNHEY, SVGEGT. This CDR3 has 14 residues. V shed 5 bases and J shed 6 bases, with 16 bases lying between them. Written as DNA, the CDR3 is TGTGCCAGCAGTCCCTCCGGGACGAAGAATGGCTACACCTTC. Translated, it gives CASSPSGTKNGYTF.